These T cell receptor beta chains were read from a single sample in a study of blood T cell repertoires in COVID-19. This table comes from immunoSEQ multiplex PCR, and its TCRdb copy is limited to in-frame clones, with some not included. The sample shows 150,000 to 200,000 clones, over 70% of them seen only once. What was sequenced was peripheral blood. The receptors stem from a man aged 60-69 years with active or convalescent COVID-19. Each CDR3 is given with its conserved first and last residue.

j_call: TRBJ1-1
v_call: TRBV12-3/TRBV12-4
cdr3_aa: CASSSEARQNF

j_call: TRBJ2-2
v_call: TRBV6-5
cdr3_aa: CATERRKYGGELFF

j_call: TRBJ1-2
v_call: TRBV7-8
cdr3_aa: CASSLSRTNYGYTF

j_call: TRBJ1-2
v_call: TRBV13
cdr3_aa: CASSTGQLYGYTF

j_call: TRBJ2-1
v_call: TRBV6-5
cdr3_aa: CASRDPSRGQFF

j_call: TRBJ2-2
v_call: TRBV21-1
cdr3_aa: CASRRRGLAETNTGELFF

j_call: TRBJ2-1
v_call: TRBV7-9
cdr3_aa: CASSSRHSIAGGSYNEQFF

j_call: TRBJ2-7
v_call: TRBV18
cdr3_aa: CASSPRTGATGEQYF

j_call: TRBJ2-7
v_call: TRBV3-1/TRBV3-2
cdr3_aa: CASSQDPAGGGYEQYF

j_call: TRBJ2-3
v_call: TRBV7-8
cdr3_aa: CASSLQRVSTDTQYF

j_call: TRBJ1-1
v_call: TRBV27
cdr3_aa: CASSPRTAETEAFF

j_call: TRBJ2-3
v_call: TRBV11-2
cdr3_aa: CASSLGDPDTQYF

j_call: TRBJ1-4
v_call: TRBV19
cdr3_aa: CASTEGAANEKLFF

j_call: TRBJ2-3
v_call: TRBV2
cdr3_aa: CASSDRGSTDTQYF

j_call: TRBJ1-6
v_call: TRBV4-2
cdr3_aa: CASSPLRQGGSPLHF

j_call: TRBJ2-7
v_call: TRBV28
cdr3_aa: CASRLEGRGDEQYF

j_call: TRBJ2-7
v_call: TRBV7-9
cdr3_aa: CASSPGGTSGRNEQYF

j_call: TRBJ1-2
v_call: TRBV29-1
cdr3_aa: CSVPRQGPDQSF

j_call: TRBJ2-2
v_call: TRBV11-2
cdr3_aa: CASSLESDTGELFF

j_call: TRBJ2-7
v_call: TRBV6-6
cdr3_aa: CASRTHYEQYF

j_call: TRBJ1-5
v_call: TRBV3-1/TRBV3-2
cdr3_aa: CASSQAPDQPQHF

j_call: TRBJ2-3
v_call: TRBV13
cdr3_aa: CASSSRTGVDTQYF

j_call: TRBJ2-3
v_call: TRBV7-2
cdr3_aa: CASSGAGTSSADTQYF

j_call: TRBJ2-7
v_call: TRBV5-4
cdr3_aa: CASSLDRGNEQYF

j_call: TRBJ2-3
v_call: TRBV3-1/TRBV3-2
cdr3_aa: CATRGADTQYF

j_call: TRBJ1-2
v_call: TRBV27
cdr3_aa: CASSSPRQGLDGYTF

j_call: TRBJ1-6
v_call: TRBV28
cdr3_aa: CASSWDSDYNSPLHF

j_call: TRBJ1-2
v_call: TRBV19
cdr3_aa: CASSIQETGNYGYTF

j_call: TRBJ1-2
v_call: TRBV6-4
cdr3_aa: CASRRDQGPYGYTF

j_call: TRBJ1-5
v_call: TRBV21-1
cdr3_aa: CASSPCSVLYQPQHF

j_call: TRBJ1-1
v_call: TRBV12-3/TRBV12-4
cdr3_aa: CASSFHPRTEAFF

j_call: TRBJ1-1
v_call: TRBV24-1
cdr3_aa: CATSARQDTTEAFF

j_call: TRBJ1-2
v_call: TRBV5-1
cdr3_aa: CASSHSGTVYAATNYGYTF

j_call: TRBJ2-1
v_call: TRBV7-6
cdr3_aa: CASSLVATSYNEQFF

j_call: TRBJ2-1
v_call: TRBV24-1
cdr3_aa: CATSATGANEQFF

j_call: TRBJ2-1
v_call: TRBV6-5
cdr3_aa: CASSYRGAPSNEQFF

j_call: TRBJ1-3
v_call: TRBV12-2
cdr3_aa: CASRPSPRPDTNSGNTIYF

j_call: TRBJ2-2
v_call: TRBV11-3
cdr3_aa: CASSPGTRSTGELFF

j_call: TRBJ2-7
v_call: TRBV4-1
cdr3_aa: CASSQVKGLAGGSSYEQYF

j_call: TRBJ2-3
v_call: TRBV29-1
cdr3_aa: CSVASGRSGDTQYF